The rows below give T cell receptor beta chains drawn from one sample of a study of pediatric ulcerative colitis. Sequenced by immunoSEQ multiplex PCR; TCRdb stores in-frame clones only, minus some. Of about 36,000 clones detected, approximately 73% appear once; the ten largest clones hold around 0.7%. Material for sequencing was gut tissue. These receptor sequences come from a boy between 5 and 17 years old with moderate ulcerative colitis. The conserved cysteine and the conserved F or W are not part of the CDR3 here. The order of the fields is V gene, CDR3 protein.

V: TRBV25-1
CDR3: ASSGTVSYEQY

V: TRBV19
CDR3: ASSLRGTGGRETQY

V: TRBV18
CDR3: ASSRVGAGANVLT

V: TRBV5-4
CDR3: ASSSKKIGSGDTQY

V: TRBV19
CDR3: ATYSSGNTIY

V: TRBV5-1
CDR3: ASRQLAGAGHEQY

V: TRBV5-6
CDR3: ASSRDILYEQY

V: TRBV2
CDR3: ASSPIRTSGKGTDTQY

V: TRBV6-5
CDR3: ASSRGGVDQPQH

V: TRBV6-1
CDR3: ASSEGGESYEQY

V: TRBV30
CDR3: AWSVPPSGELF

V: TRBV10-3
CDR3: ATSTGMMRNTEAF